This TCR beta chain was observed in a study of T cells after yellow fever vaccination. Study outcomes and limitations: Reappearance after the booster was seen for most primary-vaccination clones, at 95% to 96% CD4 and 70% to 90% CD8. A small share of clonotypes appeared in both CD4 and CD8 compartments. Weaker, the secondary response peaked sooner, at day 5 versus 15.

Template switching by 5'RACE produced TCR cDNA, adding a universal primer site and UMIs. TCRdb ran MiXCR on the 5' RACE reads and lists one entry per CDR3 protein. The table has some 260,000 distinct CDR3 sequences, roughly 4.8% seen once. This clonotype has only a few counts. The antigen remains undetermined. The CDR3 is 13 amino acids. In germline, CDR1 is MNHEY, CDR2 SVGEGT. Trimming at V came to 5 bases and at J to 5 bases, leaving 6 bases not matched to a gene. The source was CD4+ T cells sorted from PBMCs, collected on the day of the yellow fever booster vaccination. This TCR came from a man younger than 35 who received the YFV17D yellow fever vaccine. The genes are TRBV6-2 or TRBV6-3 and TRBJ2-7, with 7 bases identical to TRBD1. CDR3 sequence reads: CASSRDRVDEQYF. As DNA, the CDR3 is TGTGCCAGCAGTAGAGACAGGGTGGACGAGCAGTACTTC.